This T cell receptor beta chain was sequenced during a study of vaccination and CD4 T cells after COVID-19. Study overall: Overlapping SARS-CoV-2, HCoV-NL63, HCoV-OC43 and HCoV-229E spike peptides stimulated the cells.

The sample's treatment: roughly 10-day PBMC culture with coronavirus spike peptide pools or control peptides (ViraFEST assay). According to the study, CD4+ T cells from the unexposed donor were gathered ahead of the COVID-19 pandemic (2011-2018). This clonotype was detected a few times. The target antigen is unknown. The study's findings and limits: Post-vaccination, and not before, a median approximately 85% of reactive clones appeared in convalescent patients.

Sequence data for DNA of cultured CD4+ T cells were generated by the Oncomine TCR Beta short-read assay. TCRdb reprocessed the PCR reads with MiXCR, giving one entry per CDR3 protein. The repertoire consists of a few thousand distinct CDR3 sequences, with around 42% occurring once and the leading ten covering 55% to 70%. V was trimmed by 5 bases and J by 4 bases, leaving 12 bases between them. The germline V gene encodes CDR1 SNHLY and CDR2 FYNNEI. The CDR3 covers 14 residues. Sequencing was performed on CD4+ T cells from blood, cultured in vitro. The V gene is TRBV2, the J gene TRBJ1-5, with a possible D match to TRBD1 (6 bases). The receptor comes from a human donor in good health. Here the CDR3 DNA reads TGTGCCAGCAGTAGGAGCAGGGGAAATCAGCCCCAGCATTTT. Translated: CASSRSRGNQPQHF.